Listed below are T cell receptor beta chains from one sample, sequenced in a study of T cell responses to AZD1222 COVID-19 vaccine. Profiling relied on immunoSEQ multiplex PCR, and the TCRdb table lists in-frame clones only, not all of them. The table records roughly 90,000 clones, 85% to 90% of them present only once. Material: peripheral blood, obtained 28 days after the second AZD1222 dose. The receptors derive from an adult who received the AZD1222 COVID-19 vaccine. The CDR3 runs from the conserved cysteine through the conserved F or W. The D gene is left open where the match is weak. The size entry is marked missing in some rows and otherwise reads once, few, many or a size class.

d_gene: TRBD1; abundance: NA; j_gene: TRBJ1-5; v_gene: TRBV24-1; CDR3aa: CATTWTGGPRGHNQPQHF; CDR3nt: TGTGCCACCACATGGACAGGGGGTCCCAGGGGCCACAATCAGCCCCAGCATTTT
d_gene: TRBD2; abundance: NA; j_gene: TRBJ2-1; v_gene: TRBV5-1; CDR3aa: CASSLGKIAGDDSYNEQFF; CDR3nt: TGCGCCAGCAGCTTGGGCAAAATAGCGGGGGATGACTCCTACAATGAGCAGTTCTTC
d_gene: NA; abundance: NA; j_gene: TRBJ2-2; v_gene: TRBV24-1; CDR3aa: CATSDPSYTGELFF; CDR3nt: TGTGCCACCAGTGATCCGTCGTATACCGGGGAGCTGTTTTTT
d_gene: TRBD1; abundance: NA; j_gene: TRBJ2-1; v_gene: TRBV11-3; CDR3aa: CASSLTGGYNEQFF; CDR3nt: TGTGCCAGCAGCCTGACAGGGGGTTACAATGAGCAGTTCTTC
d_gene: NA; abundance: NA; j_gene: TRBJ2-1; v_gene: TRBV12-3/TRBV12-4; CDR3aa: CASRQRTPNEQFF; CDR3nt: TGTGCCAGCAGGCAACGGACTCCGAATGAGCAGTTCTTC
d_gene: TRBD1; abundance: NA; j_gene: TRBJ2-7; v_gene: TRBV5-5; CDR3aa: CASSWTGTGLYEQYF; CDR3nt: TGTGCCAGCAGCTGGACCGGGACAGGGCTTTACGAGCAGTACTTC
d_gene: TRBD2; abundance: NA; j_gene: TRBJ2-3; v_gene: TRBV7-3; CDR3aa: CASSPGLAKSTDTQYF; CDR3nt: TGTGCCAGCAGCCCCGGACTAGCGAAAAGCACAGATACGCAGTATTTT
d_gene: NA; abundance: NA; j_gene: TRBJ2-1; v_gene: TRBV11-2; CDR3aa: CASSLSRARGNEQFF; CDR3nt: TGTGCCAGCAGCTTAAGCCGGGCCAGGGGCAATGAGCAGTTCTTC
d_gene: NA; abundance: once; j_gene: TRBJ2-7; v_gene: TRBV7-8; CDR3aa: CASSYKGNEQYF; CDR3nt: TGTGCCAGCAGCTATAAGGGGAACGAGCAGTACTTC
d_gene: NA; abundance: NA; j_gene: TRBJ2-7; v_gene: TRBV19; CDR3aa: CASSTRRSTYEQYF; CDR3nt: TGTGCCAGTAGTACTCGTCGGAGTACCTACGAGCAGTACTTC
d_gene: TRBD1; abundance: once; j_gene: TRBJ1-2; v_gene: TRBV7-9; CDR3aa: CASSPSPGQGANGYTF; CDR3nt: TGTGCCAGCAGCCCCTCGCCCGGACAGGGTGCGAACGGCTACACCTTC
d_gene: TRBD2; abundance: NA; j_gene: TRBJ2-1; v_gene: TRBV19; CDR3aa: CASSMRTSGKDNGGARWPDEQFF; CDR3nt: TGTGCCAGTAGTATGAGGACTAGCGGAAAAGACAATGGAGGGGCCAGGTGGCCCGATGAGCAGTTCTTC